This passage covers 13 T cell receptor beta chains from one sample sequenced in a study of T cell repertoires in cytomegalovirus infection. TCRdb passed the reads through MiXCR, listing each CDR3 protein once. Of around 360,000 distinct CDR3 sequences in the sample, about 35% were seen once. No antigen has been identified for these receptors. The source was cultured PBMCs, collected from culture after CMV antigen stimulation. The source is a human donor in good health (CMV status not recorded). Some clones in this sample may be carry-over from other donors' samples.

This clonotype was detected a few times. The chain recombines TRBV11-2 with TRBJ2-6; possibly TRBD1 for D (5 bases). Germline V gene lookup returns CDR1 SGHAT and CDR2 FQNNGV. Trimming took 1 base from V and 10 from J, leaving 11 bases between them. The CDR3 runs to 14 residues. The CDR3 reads CASSLVDSANVLTF. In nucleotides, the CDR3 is TGTGCCAGCAGCTTAGTTGACAGCGCAAACGTCCTGACTTTC.

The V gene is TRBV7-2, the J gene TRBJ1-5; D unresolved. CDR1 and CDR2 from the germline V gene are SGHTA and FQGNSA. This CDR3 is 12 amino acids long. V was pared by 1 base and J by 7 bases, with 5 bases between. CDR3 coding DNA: TGTGCCAGCAGCTTAGGGGTGCAGCCCCAGCATTTT. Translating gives CASSLGVQPQHF.

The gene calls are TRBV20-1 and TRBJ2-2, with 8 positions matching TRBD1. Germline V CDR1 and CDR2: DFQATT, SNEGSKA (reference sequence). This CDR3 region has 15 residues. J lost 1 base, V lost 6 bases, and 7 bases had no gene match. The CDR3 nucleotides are TGCAGTGCCGGACCCGGGACAGGGAACACCGGGGAGCTGTTTTTT. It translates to CSAGPGTGNTGELFF.

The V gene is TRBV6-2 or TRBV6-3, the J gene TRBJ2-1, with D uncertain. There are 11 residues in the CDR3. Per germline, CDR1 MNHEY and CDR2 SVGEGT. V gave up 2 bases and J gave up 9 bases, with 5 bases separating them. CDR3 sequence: CASSYVGEQFF. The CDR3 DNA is TGTGCCAGCAGTTACGTAGGTGAGCAGTTCTTC.

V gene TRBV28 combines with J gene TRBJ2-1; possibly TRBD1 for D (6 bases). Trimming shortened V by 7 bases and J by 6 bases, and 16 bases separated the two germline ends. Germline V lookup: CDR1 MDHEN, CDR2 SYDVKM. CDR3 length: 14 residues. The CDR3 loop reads CASTLGAMGNEQFF. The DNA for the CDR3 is TGTGCCAGCACCCTGGGGGCCATGGGCAATGAGCAGTTCTTC.

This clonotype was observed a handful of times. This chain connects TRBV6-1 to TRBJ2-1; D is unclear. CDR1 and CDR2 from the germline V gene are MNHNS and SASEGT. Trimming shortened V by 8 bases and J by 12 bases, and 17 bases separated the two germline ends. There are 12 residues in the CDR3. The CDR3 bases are TGTGCCAGCGGAGATTTTGGACCACGGCAGTTCTTC. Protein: CASGDFGPRQFF.

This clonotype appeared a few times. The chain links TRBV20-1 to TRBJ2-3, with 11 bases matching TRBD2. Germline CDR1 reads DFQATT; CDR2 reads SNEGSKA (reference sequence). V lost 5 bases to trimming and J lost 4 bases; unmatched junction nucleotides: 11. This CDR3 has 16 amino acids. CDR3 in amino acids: CSASIEILAGADTQYF. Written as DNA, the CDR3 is TGCAGTGCTTCGATCGAAATACTAGCGGGAGCAGATACGCAGTATTTT.

In DNA form, the CDR3 reads TGCAGTGCTAGAGGCCGGACAGGGGGTGCCCAAGAGACCCAGTACTTC. Amino acid sequence: CSARGRTGGAQETQYF. The chain uses TRBV20-1 and TRBJ2-5, with 10 positions matching TRBD1. Trimming at V came to 1 base and at J to 1 base, leaving 6 bases not matched to a gene. The CDR3 covers 16 residues. CDR1 and CDR2 from the germline V gene are DFQATT and SNEGSKA (reference sequence).

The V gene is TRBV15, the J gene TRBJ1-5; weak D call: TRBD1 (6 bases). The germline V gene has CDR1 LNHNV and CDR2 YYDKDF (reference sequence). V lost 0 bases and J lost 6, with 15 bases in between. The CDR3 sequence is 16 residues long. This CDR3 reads CATSRDNREWAQPQHF. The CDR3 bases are TGTGCCACCAGCAGAGATAACAGGGAGTGGGCTCAGCCCCAGCATTTT.

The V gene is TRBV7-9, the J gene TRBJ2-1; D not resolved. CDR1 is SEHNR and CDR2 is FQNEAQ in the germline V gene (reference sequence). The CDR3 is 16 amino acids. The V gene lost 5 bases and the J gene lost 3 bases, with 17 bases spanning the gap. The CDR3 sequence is CASSLLGGEYYNEQFF. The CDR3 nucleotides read TGTGCCAGCAGCCTCCTGGGTGGGGAATACTACAATGAGCAGTTCTTC.

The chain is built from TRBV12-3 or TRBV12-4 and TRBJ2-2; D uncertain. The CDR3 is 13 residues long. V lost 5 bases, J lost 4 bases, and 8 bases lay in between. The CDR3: CASSLQVTGELFF. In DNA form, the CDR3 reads TGTGCCAGCAGTCTCCAGGTCACCGGGGAGCTGTTTTTT.

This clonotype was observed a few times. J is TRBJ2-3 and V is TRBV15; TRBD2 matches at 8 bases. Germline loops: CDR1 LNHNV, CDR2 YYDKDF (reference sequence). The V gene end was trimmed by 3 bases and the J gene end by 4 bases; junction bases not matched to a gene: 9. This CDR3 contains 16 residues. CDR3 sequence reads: CATSRRRGGGADTQYF. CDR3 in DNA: TGTGCCACCAGCAGGCGACGGGGGGGTGGTGCAGATACGCAGTATTTT.

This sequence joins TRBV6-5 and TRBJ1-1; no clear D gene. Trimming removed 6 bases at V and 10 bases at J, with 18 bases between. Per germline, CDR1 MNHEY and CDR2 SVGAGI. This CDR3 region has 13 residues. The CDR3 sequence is CASSSNSVSGAFF. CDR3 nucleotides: TGTGCCAGCAGCTCTAACTCAGTCTCGGGAGCTTTCTTT.